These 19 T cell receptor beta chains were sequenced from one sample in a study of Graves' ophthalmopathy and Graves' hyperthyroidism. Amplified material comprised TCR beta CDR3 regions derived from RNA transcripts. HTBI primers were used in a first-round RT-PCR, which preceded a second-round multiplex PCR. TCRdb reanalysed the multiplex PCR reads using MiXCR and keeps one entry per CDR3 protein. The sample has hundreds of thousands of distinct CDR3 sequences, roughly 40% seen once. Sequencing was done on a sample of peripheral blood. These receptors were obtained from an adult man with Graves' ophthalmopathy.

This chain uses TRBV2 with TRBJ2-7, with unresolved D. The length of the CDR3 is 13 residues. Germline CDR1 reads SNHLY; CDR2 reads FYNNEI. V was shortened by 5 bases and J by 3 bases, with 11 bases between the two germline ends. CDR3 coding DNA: TGTGCCAGCAGTTTCGTCGGAAACTACGAGCAGTACTTC. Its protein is CASSFVGNYEQYF.

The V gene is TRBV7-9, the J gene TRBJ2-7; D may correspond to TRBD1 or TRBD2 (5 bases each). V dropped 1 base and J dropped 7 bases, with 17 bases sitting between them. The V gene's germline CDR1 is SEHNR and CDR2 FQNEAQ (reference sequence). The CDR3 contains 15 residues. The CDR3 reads CASSLGGAGTGEQYF. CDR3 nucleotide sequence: TGTGCCAGCAGCTTAGGAGGGGCGGGCACCGGGGAGCAGTACTTC.

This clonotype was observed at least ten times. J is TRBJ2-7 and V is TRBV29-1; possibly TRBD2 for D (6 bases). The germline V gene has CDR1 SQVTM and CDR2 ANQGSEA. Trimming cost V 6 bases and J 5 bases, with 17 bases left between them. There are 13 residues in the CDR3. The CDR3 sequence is CSVHDRAGDEQYF. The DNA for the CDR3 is TGCAGCGTGCATGACCGAGCGGGCGACGAGCAGTACTTC.

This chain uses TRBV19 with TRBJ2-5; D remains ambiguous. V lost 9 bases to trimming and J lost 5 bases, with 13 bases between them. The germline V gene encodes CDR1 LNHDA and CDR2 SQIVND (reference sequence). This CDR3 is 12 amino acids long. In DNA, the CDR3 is TGTGCCAGCTCACCACCTTCCGAGACCCAGTACTTC. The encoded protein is CASSPPSETQYF.

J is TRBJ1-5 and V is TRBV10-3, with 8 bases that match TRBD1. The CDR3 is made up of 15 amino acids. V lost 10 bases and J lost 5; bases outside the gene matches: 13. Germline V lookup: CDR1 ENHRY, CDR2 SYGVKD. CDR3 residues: CATLGQAIFDQPQHF. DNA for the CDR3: TGTGCCACCTTGGGACAGGCGATCTTCGATCAGCCCCAGCATTTT.

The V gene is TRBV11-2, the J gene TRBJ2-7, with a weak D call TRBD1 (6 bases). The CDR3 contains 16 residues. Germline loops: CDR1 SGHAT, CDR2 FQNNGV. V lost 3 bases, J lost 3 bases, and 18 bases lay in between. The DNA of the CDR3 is TGTGCCAGCAGCTTTTTACAGGGTCAACGTATCTACGAGCAGTACTTC. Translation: CASSFLQGQRIYEQYF.

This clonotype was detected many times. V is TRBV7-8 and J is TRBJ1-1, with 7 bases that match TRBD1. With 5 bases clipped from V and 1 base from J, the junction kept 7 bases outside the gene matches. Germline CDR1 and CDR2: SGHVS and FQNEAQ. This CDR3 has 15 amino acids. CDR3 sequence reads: CASSEMGQPNTEAFF. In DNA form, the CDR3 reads TGTGCCAGCAGCGAGATGGGACAGCCGAACACTGAAGCTTTCTTT.

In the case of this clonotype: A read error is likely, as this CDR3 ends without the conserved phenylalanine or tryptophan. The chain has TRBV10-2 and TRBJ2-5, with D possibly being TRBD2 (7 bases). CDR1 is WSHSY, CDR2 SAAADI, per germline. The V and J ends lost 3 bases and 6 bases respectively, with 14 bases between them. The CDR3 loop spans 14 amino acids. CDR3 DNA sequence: TGCGCCAGCAGTGATCTCCCGGGGGGCCAGACCCAGTACCTC. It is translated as CASSDLPGGQTQYL.

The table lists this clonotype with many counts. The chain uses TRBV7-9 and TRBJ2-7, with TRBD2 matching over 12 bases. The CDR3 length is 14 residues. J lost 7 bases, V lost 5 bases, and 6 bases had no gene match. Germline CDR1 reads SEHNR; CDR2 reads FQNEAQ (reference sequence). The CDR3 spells CASSPGLAGWEQYF. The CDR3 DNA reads TGTGCCAGCAGCCCCGGACTAGCGGGATGGGAGCAGTACTTC.

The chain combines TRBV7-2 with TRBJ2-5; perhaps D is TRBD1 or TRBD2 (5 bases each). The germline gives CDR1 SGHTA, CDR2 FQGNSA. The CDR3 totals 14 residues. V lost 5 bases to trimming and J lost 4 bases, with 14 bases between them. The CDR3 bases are TGTGCCAGCAGCCAAGGGGCAGGGAGAGAGACCCAGTACTTC. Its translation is CASSQGAGRETQYF.

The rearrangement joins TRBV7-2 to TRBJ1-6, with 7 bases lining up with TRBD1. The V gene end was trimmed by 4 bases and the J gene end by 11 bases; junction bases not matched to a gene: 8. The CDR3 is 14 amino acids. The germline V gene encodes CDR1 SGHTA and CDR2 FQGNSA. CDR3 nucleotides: TGTGCCAGCAGCTCCTACAGGGGTATTGCACCCCTCCACTTT. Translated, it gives CASSSYRGIAPLHF. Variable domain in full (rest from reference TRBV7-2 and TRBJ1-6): GAGVSQSPSNKVTEKGKDVELRCDPISGHTALYWYRQSLGQGLEFLIYFQGNSAPDKSGLPSDRFSAERTGGSVSTLTIQRTQQEDSAVYLCASSSYRGIAPLHFGNGTRLTVT.

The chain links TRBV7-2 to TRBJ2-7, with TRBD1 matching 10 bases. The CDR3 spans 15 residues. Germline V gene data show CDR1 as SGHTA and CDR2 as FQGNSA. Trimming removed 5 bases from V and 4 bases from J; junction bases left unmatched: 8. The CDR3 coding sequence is TGTGCCAGCAGCAAGACAGGGGGCGGTACATACGAGCAGTACTTC. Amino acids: CASSKTGGGTYEQYF.

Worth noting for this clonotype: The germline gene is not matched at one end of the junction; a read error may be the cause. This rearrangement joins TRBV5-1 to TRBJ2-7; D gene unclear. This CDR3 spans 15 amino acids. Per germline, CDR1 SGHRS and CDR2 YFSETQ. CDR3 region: CASSFSPGSSYEQYF. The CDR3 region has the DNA TGTGCCAGCAGCTTTTCTCCGGGTAGCTCCTACGAGCAGTACTTC.

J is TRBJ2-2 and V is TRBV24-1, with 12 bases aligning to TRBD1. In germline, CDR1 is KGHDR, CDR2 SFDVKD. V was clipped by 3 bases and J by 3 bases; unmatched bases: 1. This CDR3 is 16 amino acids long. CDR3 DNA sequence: TGTGCCACCAGTGATGGGGACAGGGGGCACACCGGGGAGCTGTTTTTT. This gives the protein CATSDGDRGHTGELFF.

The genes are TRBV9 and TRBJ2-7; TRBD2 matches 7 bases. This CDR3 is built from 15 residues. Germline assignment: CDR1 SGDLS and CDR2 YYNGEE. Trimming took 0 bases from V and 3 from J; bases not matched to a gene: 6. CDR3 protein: CASSVGLAANYEQYF. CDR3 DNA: TGTGCCAGCAGCGTAGGGCTAGCGGCGAACTACGAGCAGTACTTC.

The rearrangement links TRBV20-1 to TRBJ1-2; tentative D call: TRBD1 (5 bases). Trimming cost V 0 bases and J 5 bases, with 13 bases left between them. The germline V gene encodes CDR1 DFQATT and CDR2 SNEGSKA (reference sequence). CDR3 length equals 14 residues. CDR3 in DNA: TGCAGTGCTAGAGATTGGCGGGGCCGATATGGCTACACCTTC. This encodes CSARDWRGRYGYTF.

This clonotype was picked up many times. CDR3 DNA sequence: TGTGCCAGCAGCAACGATAACAGGGTAGGCGAGCAGTACTTC. As protein: CASSNDNRVGEQYF. This chain joins TRBV7-9 and TRBJ2-7, with D possibly TRBD1 on 6 matching bases. The CDR3 loop spans 14 amino acids. The V end was cut by 5 bases, the J end by 6 bases, with 17 bases between. Germline V gives CDR1 SEHNR, CDR2 FQNEAQ (reference sequence).

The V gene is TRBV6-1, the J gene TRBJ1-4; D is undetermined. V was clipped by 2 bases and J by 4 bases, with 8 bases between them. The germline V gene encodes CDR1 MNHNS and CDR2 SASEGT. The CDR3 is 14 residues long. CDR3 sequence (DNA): TGTGCCAGCAGTGAATCACAGATTAATGAAAAACTGTTTTTT. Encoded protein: CASSESQINEKLFF.

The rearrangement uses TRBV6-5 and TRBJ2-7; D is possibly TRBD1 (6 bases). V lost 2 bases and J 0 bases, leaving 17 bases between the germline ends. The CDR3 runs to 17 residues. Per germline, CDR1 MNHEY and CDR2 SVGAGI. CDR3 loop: CASSYTYRVGNSYEQYF. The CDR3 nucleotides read TGTGCCAGCAGTTACACCTACAGGGTAGGGAACTCCTACGAGCAGTACTTC.